This TCR beta chain was sequenced for a study of neurological immune-mediated disorders. Study-wide findings and caveats: HTLV-1-associated myelopathy had the most TCR clonal expansion, while multiple sclerosis had the least, a level that fell below healthy controls. None of the CDR3 amino acid sequences in expanded clones turned up in more than one subject, which points to private repertoires in all groups.

The team produced cDNA through 5'RACE using 10-nucleotide random UMIs. TCRdb reprocessed the 5' RACE reads via MiXCR and lists one record per CDR3 protein. The sample comprises approximately 23,000 distinct CDR3 sequences, around 14% of which are singletons, and 4.5% to 5.5% rests with the top ten. Noted time point: technical triplicate 1. Sorted libraries were derived from roughly 1 million CD4+ or CD8+ T cells. With respect to this clonotype: The antigen remains unidentified. The CDR3 ends on some other residue instead of the conserved phenylalanine or tryptophan, so this is likely a read error.

The CDR3 consists of 12 residues. V lost 11 bases to trimming and J lost 3 bases, with 14 bases between them. Germline lookup yields CDR1 ENHRY and CDR2 SYGVKD. This receptor was obtained from a female donor with HTLV-1-associated myelopathy (HAM/TSP). The rearrangement uses TRBV10-3 and TRBJ2-7; D is possibly TRBD2 (7 bases). The source material was CD4+ T cells from blood. The CDR3 is CAPPGGLYEQYL. The DNA for the CDR3 is TGTGCCCCCCCGGGGGGCCTCTACGAGCAGTACTTA.